The sequence of this T cell receptor (beta chain) was determined in a study of blood T cell repertoires in COVID-19. Study-level information: Donors in the United States, Italy and Spain gave samples during acute or convalescent COVID-19. From T cells, B-cell-depleted T cells, or PBMCs came the material, which was cDNA or gDNA.

Germline assignment: CDR1 MNHEY and CDR2 SVGAGI. There are 13 residues in the CDR3. V shed 9 bases and J 4 bases; nucleotides not matched to a gene: 5. As processed by the authors: Amplifying reference gene primers gave estimates of nucleated cell counts. Assay used: immunoSEQ multiplex PCR; TCRdb lists only in-frame clones, some missing. The DNA was the basis for D and trimming; V, J and clone size are from that table. The sample gives about 280,000 clones, 65% to 90% of which show up once; 5% to 6.5% is in the top ten. The receptor comes from a man aged 50-59 years with active or convalescent COVID-19. The chain has TRBV6-5 and TRBJ1-5; 8 positions agree with TRBD1. The sample consisted of peripheral blood. The chain's CDR3 is CASRTGLNQPQHF. CDR3 DNA: TGTGCCAGTCGGACAGGGCTGAATCAGCCCCAGCATTTT.